Described below is a single T cell receptor beta chain sequence and its context. J was trimmed by 0 bases and V by 3 bases; bases with no gene match: 1. The CDR3 loop spans 16 amino acids. Germline V lookup: CDR1 LGHNA, CDR2 YSLEER. This entry is derived from a study of blood T cell repertoires in COVID-19. Background on the study: Some COVID-19 samples were acute and others convalescent; all came from the United States, Italy and Spain. Nucleic acid was either cDNA or gDNA, and it came from T cells, B-cell-depleted T cells, or PBMCs.

How the authors handled the data: Estimation of nucleated cell counts was performed using reference gene primer amplification. Sequencing used immunoSEQ multiplex PCR; TCRdb keeps in-frame clones, though not all of them. V, J and clone size are taken as reported in that table, and D and trimming were inferred from the DNA itself. The repertoire includes approximately 210,000 clones, around 80% of them detected once, and about 11% sits in the top ten. Seattle enrolled patients during active infection and tracked them longitudinally. The sequenced material came from peripheral blood. The chain has TRBV4-3 and TRBJ2-4; 11 nucleotides agree with TRBD2. The origin of this receptor is a woman older than 75 with COVID-19, enrolled during active disease. CDR3 region: CASSQGLAVAKNIQYF. The CDR3 coding sequence is TGCGCCAGCAGCCAGGGACTAGCGGTAGCCAAAAACATTCAGTACTTC.